What follows are 21 T cell receptor beta chains derived from one specimen sequenced in a study of T cell responses to AZD1222 COVID-19 vaccine (dated by TCRdb to about 2021). Library preparation employed the immunoSEQ multiplex PCR assay. The clones in this table, taken by TCRdb from immuneACCESS, are in-frame only. Not every clone is retained; where verified, under half of the shortfall comes from an unresolved V gene, and the cause of the rest is unknown. This sample holds about 150,000 clones; around 90% were observed only once. The leading ten clones occupy 1.5% to 2% of the sample. The meaning of the sample's time point label: baseline before first vaccination. The sequencing used peripheral blood, collected on day 0 of AZD1222 vaccination. The receptors were gathered from an adult in good health.

The sample holds a few counts of this clone. This sequence joins TRBV13 and TRBJ1-1; D call uncertain. V was trimmed by 5 bases and J by 1 base, leaving 23 bases between them. The CDR3 consists of 18 residues. CDR1 is PRHDT, CDR2 FYEKMQ, per germline (reference sequence). The CDR3 nucleotides are TGTGCCAGCAGCCCGGGCGCGACCCCGGGCGGTAGGAACACTGAAGCTTTCTTT. It encodes CASSPGATPGGRNTEAFF.

This rearrangement joins TRBV30 to TRBJ1-1, with D possibly being TRBD1 (5 bases). This CDR3 comprises 13 residues. CDR1 is GTSNPN, CDR2 SVGIG, per germline (reference sequence). V was shortened by 2 bases and J by 5 bases, with 12 bases between the two germline ends. Written as DNA, the CDR3 is TGTGCCTGGAGTCCGGGGGGTAGAACTGAAGCTTTCTTT. Its translation is CAWSPGGRTEAFF.

The J gene is TRBJ2-3, the V gene TRBV7-2; D is ambiguous. Germline V CDR1 and CDR2: SGHTA, FQGNSA. This CDR3 is 14 amino acids long. V was pared by 0 bases and J by 0 bases, with 4 bases between. The CDR3 DNA reads TGTGCCAGCAGCTTAGCGGACAGCACAGATACGCAGTATTTT. Amino acids: CASSLADSTDTQYF.

The V and J genes are TRBV6-5 and TRBJ2-3, with a weak D call TRBD2 (7 bases). This CDR3 comprises 14 residues. Germline V lookup: CDR1 MNHEY, CDR2 SVGAGI. Trimming took off 11 bases at V and 1 base at J, with 16 bases between the two ends. CDR3 in DNA: TGTGCCTGCTGGGGGGGGCGGGGCACAGATACGCAGTATTTT. It encodes CACWGGRGTDTQYF.

V gene TRBV4-3 combines with J gene TRBJ1-2; the match to TRBD1 covers 9 bases. Germline CDR1 reads LGHNA; CDR2 reads YSLEER. Unmatched junction bases numbered 11, after V lost 4 bases and J lost 5 bases. CDR3 length: 16 amino acids. Written as DNA, the CDR3 is TGCGCCAGCAGCCCAACCGGGACAGGGATCACTTATGGCTACACCTTC. As protein: CASSPTGTGITYGYTF.

The rearrangement uses TRBV29-1 and TRBJ1-4; no clear D gene. CDR1 SQVTM and CDR2 ANQGSEA come from the germline V gene. This CDR3 has 11 amino acids. V was shortened by 8 bases and J by 7 bases, with 11 bases between the two germline ends. For the CDR3, the DNA is TGCAGCATTTGGTGGGGTGAAAAACTGTTTTTT. It specifies CSIWWGEKLFF.

The CDR3 nucleotides read TGTGCCTGGATACCACAAGGGGATTACACTGAAGCTTTCTTT. Its protein is CAWIPQGDYTEAFF. The V gene is TRBV30, the J gene TRBJ1-1, with a possible D match to TRBD1 (5 bases). The length of the CDR3 is 14 residues. V lost 4 bases and J 3 bases, leaving 15 bases between the germline ends. CDR1 is GTSNPN and CDR2 is SVGIG in the germline V gene (reference sequence).

The rearrangement uses TRBV28 and TRBJ2-7; D may be TRBD1 (6 bases). V lost 5 bases and J 3 bases, leaving 8 bases between the germline ends. Germline lookup yields CDR1 MDHEN and CDR2 SYDVKM. The length of the CDR3 is 12 residues. Here the CDR3 reads CASSGQIYEQYF. In nucleotides, the CDR3 is TGTGCCAGCAGTGGACAGATCTACGAGCAGTACTTC.

The chain couples TRBV6-5 to TRBJ1-5; 8 positions match TRBD1. CDR3 length equals 15 residues. Germline V gene lookup returns CDR1 MNHEY and CDR2 SVGAGI. The junction had 11 bases not matched to a gene; V was cut back by 6 bases and J by 7 bases. Here the CDR3 reads CASSEGQEGGQPQHF. The CDR3 nucleotides read TGTGCCAGCAGCGAGGGACAGGAGGGGGGCCAGCCCCAGCATTTT.

The table lists this clone with a count of one. The chain has TRBV4-3 and TRBJ2-2; the match to TRBD1 covers 7 bases. CDR1 and CDR2 (germline): LGHNA, YSLEER. The V segment lost 8 bases and the J segment 3 bases; nucleotides outside the gene matches: 9. This CDR3 is 15 amino acids long. CDR3: CASGFGTVDTGELFF. The CDR3 nucleotides are TGCGCCAGCGGATTTGGGACAGTGGACACCGGGGAGCTGTTTTTT.

This clone appeared once. This sequence joins TRBV9 and TRBJ2-1; perhaps TRBD2 as D (6 bases). V was clipped by 3 bases and J by 4 bases, with 11 bases between them. The CDR3 sequence is 14 residues long. CDR1 and CDR2 (germline): SGDLS, YYNGEE. Here the CDR3 reads CASSGRAGYNEQFF. The CDR3 DNA sequence: TGTGCCAGCAGCGGAAGAGCGGGTTACAATGAGCAGTTCTTC.

This clone was counted a single time. V is TRBV4-2 and J is TRBJ1-2, with D maybe TRBD1 (6 bases). Germline V gives CDR1 LGHNA, CDR2 YNFKEQ. The germline V and J ends were trimmed by 1 base and 8 bases, with 14 bases remaining between them. The CDR3 spans 14 residues. CDR3 sequence reads: CASSQGTTGLGYTF. The CDR3 DNA is TGTGCCAGCAGCCAAGGTACTACAGGGTTGGGCTACACCTTC.

This chain joins TRBV30 and TRBJ1-3; 9 bases are a match to TRBD1. The CDR3 totals 14 residues. Germline-derived CDR1 and CDR2 are GTSNPN and SVGIG (reference sequence). V gave up 4 bases and J gave up 4 bases; unmatched junction bases: 5. The CDR3 here is CAWTGTGRGNTIYF. The CDR3 DNA reads TGTGCCTGGACCGGGACAGGGAGAGGAAACACCATATATTTT. Based on the CDR3 plus reference TRBV30 and TRBJ1-3, the full variable domain is SQTIHQWPATLVQPVGSPLSLECTVEGTSNPNLYWYRQAAGRGLQLLFYSVGIGQISSEVPQNLSASRPQDRQFILSSKKLLLSDSGFYLCAWTGTGRGNTIYFGEGSWLTVV.

This clone has only one observation. The V gene is TRBV2, the J gene TRBJ2-1, with TRBD1 identical over 8 bases. Germline V gene data show CDR1 as SNHLY and CDR2 as FYNNEI. V was clipped by 5 bases and J by 3 bases; unmatched bases: 9. The CDR3 extends over 16 amino acids. For the CDR3, the DNA is TGTGCCAGCAGTTGGGGCCAGGGGGCCAGCTACAATGAGCAGTTCTTC. Protein sequence: CASSWGQGASYNEQFF.

Written as DNA, the CDR3 is TGTGCCAGCAGCGCGGATAGCTCCTACAATGAGCAGTTCTTC. This sequence encodes CASSADSSYNEQFF. This chain connects TRBV6-4 to TRBJ2-1; D unresolved. Germline V gene sequence: CDR1 MRHNA, CDR2 SNTAGT. V was cut by 6 bases and J by 0 bases, with 9 bases left in between. CDR3 length: 14 residues.

V usage is TRBV6-6 and J usage is TRBJ2-1; 8 bases agree with TRBD2. Trimming at V came to 0 bases and at J to 1 base, leaving 2 bases not matched to a gene. Germline lookup yields CDR1 MNHNY and CDR2 SVGAGI (reference sequence). CDR3 length: 16 residues. CDR3 protein: CASSYSGGRSYNEQFF. The CDR3 nucleotides are TGTGCCAGCAGTTACTCTGGCGGGAGGTCCTACAATGAGCAGTTCTTC.

V is TRBV28 and J is TRBJ2-1; TRBD2 matches 10 bases. The CDR3 is 15 amino acids. The V and J ends lost 6 bases and 9 bases, in that order; junction bases with no gene match: 11. The V gene's germline CDR1 is MDHEN and CDR2 SYDVKM. CDR3 amino acids: CASRPSGRAVGEQFF. DNA of the CDR3: TGTGCCAGCAGACCGAGCGGGAGGGCCGTCGGTGAGCAGTTCTTC.

J is TRBJ2-7 and V is TRBV28, with no clear D. The CDR3 is 13 residues long. The V and J ends lost 6 bases and 6 bases respectively, with 15 bases between them. Germline V gene lookup returns CDR1 MDHEN and CDR2 SYDVKM. The DNA for the CDR3 is TGTGCCAGCAGGATGGGGTTAGGCGGCGAGCAGTACTTC. It encodes CASRMGLGGEQYF.

V is TRBV6-5 and J is TRBJ1-1; D perhaps matches TRBD1 (5 bases). The CDR3 sequence is 16 residues long. CDR1 and CDR2 from the germline V gene are MNHEY and SVGAGI. Deletions cut 0 bases from V and 0 bases from J, with 11 bases between. This CDR3 reads CASSYSSDRMNTEAFF. The CDR3 bases are TGTGCCAGCAGTTACTCGTCCGACAGAATGAACACTGAAGCTTTCTTT.

The chain recombines TRBV5-1 with TRBJ2-1, with D perhaps TRBD2 (5 bases). V shed 0 bases and J shed 4 bases, with 8 bases lying between them. Per the germline V gene, CDR1 is SGHRS and CDR2 is YFSETQ. The CDR3 totals 14 residues. The CDR3 region is CASSLETGYNEQFF. Here the CDR3 DNA reads TGCGCCAGCAGCTTGGAGACGGGGTACAATGAGCAGTTCTTC. Full variable domain (missing parts from reference TRBV5-1 and TRBJ2-1): KAGVTQTPRYLIKTRGQQVTLSCSPISGHRSVSWYQQTPGQGLQFLFEYFSETQRNKGNFPGRFSGRQFSNSRSEMNVSTLELGDSALYLCASSLETGYNEQFFGPGTRLTVL.

V usage is TRBV14 and J usage is TRBJ1-5; D may be TRBD1 (6 bases). Germline V lookup: CDR1 SGHDN, CDR2 FVKESK. Deletions cut 1 base from V and 5 bases from J, with 12 bases between. The CDR3 covers 15 residues. The CDR3 reads CASSQGPNRDQPQHF. CDR3 in DNA: TGTGCCAGCAGCCAAGGCCCAAACAGGGATCAGCCCCAGCATTTT.